Described below is a single TCR beta chain sequence and its context. Its antigen is unknown. The source of the sample is a study of T cell clonotyping in hematopoietic cell transplantation. Study in general: Pretransplant recipient samples were taken after cytoreduction. Study-wide results and limits: Few recipient clonotypes overlapped donors; over 95% were de novo at given depth. Recipient TCR diversity dropped after transplant; expanded clonotypes rose from day 30 to 180.

Regarding time point: recipient sample about 28 days before transplant, after cytoreduction. The protocol was immunoSEQ multiplex PCR, while the TCRdb copy is restricted to in-frame clones and leaves out a portion. The table lists under 25,000 clones, approximately 77% of them singletons. The CDR3 has 14 residues. The germline CDR1 and CDR2 sequences are SGDLS and YYNGEE. V lost 0 bases, J lost 3 bases, and 9 bases lay in between. This receptor was taken from a man aged 55 to 70 with acute myeloid leukemia. Some clones in this sample may be carry-over from other donors' samples. The sequencing here drew on peripheral blood mononuclear cells, taken before stem cell transplant. The rearrangement joins TRBV9 to TRBJ1-1; D may be TRBD1 (5 bases). CDR3 DNA: TGTGCCAGCAGCGTAGTCGACAGCCACACTGAAGCTTTCTTT. Protein sequence: CASSVVDSHTEAFF.